Presented here are 22 T cell receptor beta chains from one specimen sequenced in a study of shared clonotypes between healthy human individuals. Produced via immunoSEQ multiplex PCR; TCRdb's table is partial and in-frame only. This table has roughly 2,500,000 clones, 90% to 95% appearing once. The sequencing sample was made of naive CD4+ T cells from PBMCs. Subset in this sample: CD45RA+ positively selected. These receptors originate from a man younger than 30 in good health. Some clones in this sample may be carry-over from other donors' samples.

This chain connects TRBV14 to TRBJ1-3; 7 bases are shared with TRBD1. V lost 6 bases, J lost 9 bases, and 11 bases stayed unmatched. In germline, CDR1 is SGHDN, CDR2 FVKESK. This CDR3 is built from 14 residues. The CDR3 is CASSKDRSRGTIYF. The CDR3 nucleotides read TGTGCCAGCAGTAAGGACAGGTCGCGCGGCACCATATATTTT. Full variable domain (outside the CDR3, taken from reference TRBV14 and TRBJ1-3): EAGVTQFPSHSVIEKGQTVTLRCDPISGHDNLYWYRRVMGKEIKFLLHFVKESKQDESGMPNNRFLAERTGGTYSTLKVQPAELEDSGVYFCASSKDRSRGTIYFGEGSWLTVV.

This sequence joins TRBV5-1 and TRBJ1-3; D gene uncertain. V lost 7 bases and J 0 bases, leaving 8 bases between the germline ends. Germline V gene data show CDR1 as SGHRS and CDR2 as YFSETQ. The CDR3 extends over 13 amino acids. The CDR3 DNA sequence: TGCGCCAGCGCCGACCTCTCTGGAAACACCATATATTTT. It encodes CASADLSGNTIYF.

The chain is built from TRBV2 and TRBJ2-2; D unresolved. Germline-derived CDR1 and CDR2 are SNHLY and FYNNEI. V was shortened by 5 bases and J by 2 bases, with 9 bases between the two germline ends. CDR3 length: 14 residues. The CDR3 is CASSFNRNTGELFF. In nucleotides, the CDR3 is TGTGCCAGCAGTTTTAATCGAAACACCGGGGAGCTGTTTTTT.

The V and J genes are TRBV5-1 and TRBJ2-7; D perhaps matches TRBD2 (6 bases). Germline values: CDR1 SGHRS, CDR2 YFSETQ. Trimming left V 3 bases short and J 2 bases short, with 18 bases between. The CDR3 is 16 amino acids. Here the CDR3 reads CASSSWWGERTYEQYF. The CDR3 DNA follows: TGCGCCAGCAGCTCGTGGTGGGGGGAGCGGACCTACGAGCAGTACTTC.

The genes are TRBV2 and TRBJ1-1, with D maybe TRBD1 (6 bases). V lost 8 bases, J lost 0 bases, and 13 bases lay in between. This CDR3 is built from 14 residues. Germline loops: CDR1 SNHLY, CDR2 FYNNEI. In DNA, the CDR3 is TGTGCCAGCGGATCGAGACAGGTGAACACTGAAGCTTTCTTT. This codes for CASGSRQVNTEAFF.

This chain uses TRBV7-9 with TRBJ2-5; D perhaps matches TRBD2 (5 bases). There are 15 residues in the CDR3. V lost 5 bases and J 2 bases, leaving 15 bases between the germline ends. CDR1 and CDR2 (germline): SEHNR, FQNEAQ (reference sequence). CDR3 sequence reads: CASSDLARTQETQYF. The CDR3, as DNA: TGTGCCAGCAGCGACTTAGCGCGCACTCAAGAGACCCAGTACTTC.

The chain is built from TRBV28 and TRBJ2-1; TRBD2 agrees at 14 bases. V was pared by 4 bases and J by 2 bases, with 13 bases of the junction left unmatched. This CDR3 contains 20 residues. The germline gives CDR1 MDHEN, CDR2 SYDVKM. The CDR3 DNA reads as TGTGCCAGCAGTTCGCCGGGACTAGCGGGAGTCAGGGGAGCCTACAATGAGCAGTTCTTC. Residues: CASSSPGLAGVRGAYNEQFF.

The chain is built from TRBV18 and TRBJ2-3; a weak D match, TRBD2 (5 bases). Germline-derived CDR1 and CDR2 are KGHSH and LQKENI. V lost 5 bases and J 5 bases, leaving 8 bases between the germline ends. CDR3 size: 12 residues. The CDR3 protein is CASSELGDTQYF. The CDR3 nucleotides read TGTGCCAGCTCAGAACTAGGAGATACGCAGTATTTT.

Details on this clone: Additional DNA sequences in this sample encode the identical CDR3. J is TRBJ2-2 and V is TRBV5-1; D is ambiguous. Germline V CDR1 and CDR2: SGHRS, YFSETQ. The CDR3 extends over 13 amino acids. The V end lost 0 bases, the J end lost 6 bases, and 6 bases lay between the germline ends. The CDR3 sequence is CASSLDPAGELFF. The CDR3 nucleotides are TGCGCCAGCAGCTTGGACCCCGCCGGGGAGCTGTTTTTT.

The chain uses TRBV4-1 and TRBJ2-1, with TRBD2 identical over 10 bases. Per germline, CDR1 MGHRA and CDR2 YSYEKL. The CDR3 consists of 17 residues. V shed 0 bases and J 5 bases; nucleotides not matched to a gene: 7. This chain's CDR3 is CASSQEPLAGAHNEQFF. CDR3 DNA: TGCGCCAGCAGCCAAGAACCTCTAGCGGGAGCTCACAATGAGCAGTTCTTC.

This clone has just one count. This chain connects TRBV5-4 to TRBJ2-2, with 7 nucleotides matching TRBD2. The junction had 8 bases not matched to a gene; V was cut back by 5 bases and J by 4 bases. This CDR3 is built from 15 residues. Germline values: CDR1 SGHNT, CDR2 YYREEE (reference sequence). CDR3 DNA sequence: TGTGCCAGCAGACCTCAGATAGCGGGCACCGGGGAGCTGTTTTTT. Protein: CASRPQIAGTGELFF.

V is TRBV2 and J is TRBJ2-1, with 10 nucleotides matching TRBD1. V lost 5 bases, J lost 4 bases, and 5 bases stayed unmatched. The germline CDR1 and CDR2 sequences are SNHLY and FYNNEI. CDR3 length: 15 amino acids. The DNA of the CDR3 is TGTGCCAGCAGTCCTCTGGGACAGGGGTACAATGAGCAGTTCTTC. This codes for CASSPLGQGYNEQFF.

The chain has TRBV19 and TRBJ1-1, with D possibly matching TRBD1 (6 bases). There are 15 residues in the CDR3. V lost 6 bases and J 0 bases, leaving 14 bases between the germline ends. The germline CDR1 and CDR2 sequences are LNHDA and SQIVND (reference sequence). CDR3 sequence (DNA): TGTGCCAGTAGCGAAGGGGGGACCTTGAACACTGAAGCTTTCTTT. This sequence encodes CASSEGGTLNTEAFF.

J is TRBJ1-1 and V is TRBV19; D unclear. Deletions cut 5 bases from V and 11 bases from J, with 15 bases between. Germline V gene lookup returns CDR1 LNHDA and CDR2 SQIVND (reference sequence). This CDR3 spans 12 amino acids. CDR3 residues: CASSFLDRLAFF. The CDR3 coding sequence is TGTGCCAGTAGTTTTTTGGACCGTTTGGCTTTCTTT.

This sequence joins TRBV6-6 and TRBJ2-5; D not resolved. The germline V gene has CDR1 MNHNY and CDR2 SVGAGI (reference sequence). The CDR3 runs to 14 residues. V lost 2 bases and J lost 3, with 10 bases in between. CDR3 residues: CASSYMQNKETQYF. Written as DNA, the CDR3 is TGTGCCAGCAGTTACATGCAGAATAAAGAGACCCAGTACTTC.

V gene TRBV1 combines with J gene TRBJ1-6; the DNA was not compared with TRBD1, the D call given in the table. TRBV1 is a documented pseudogene. The CDR3 loop spans 18 amino acids. The DNA for the CDR3 is TGCACCAGCAGCCAAGGGTTGTCATCGGACAGGGGGAATTCACCCCTCCACTTT. Encoded protein: CTSSQGLSSDRGNSPLHF.

The chain uses TRBV29-1 and TRBJ2-4; 7 nucleotides match TRBD1. Germline CDR1 SQVTM, CDR2 ANQGSEA. V dropped 5 bases and J dropped 0; count of bases not matched to a gene: 7. This CDR3 has 15 amino acids. CDR3 coding DNA: TGCAGCGTTCAGGGGGACGGACTAGCCAAAAACATTCAGTACTTC. It yields the protein CSVQGDGLAKNIQYF. Full variable domain (rest looked up from reference TRBV29-1 and TRBJ2-4): SAVISQKPSRDICQRGTSLTIQCQVDSQVTMMFWYRQQPGQSLTLIATANQGSEATYESGFVIDKFPISRPNLTFSTLTVSNMSPEDSSIYLCSVQGDGLAKNIQYFGAGTRLSVL.

This rearrangement joins TRBV6-5 to TRBJ1-2; D possibly corresponds to TRBD1 (5 bases). CDR3 length equals 13 residues. V lost 3 bases and J 8 bases, leaving 13 bases between the germline ends. Germline V gives CDR1 MNHEY, CDR2 SVGAGI. In DNA, the CDR3 is TGTGCCAGCAGTTATCTCGGGACGGAAGGCTACACCTTC. Protein: CASSYLGTEGYTF.

In regard to this clone: Other nucleotide sequences from this sample produce the same CDR3. DNA for the CDR3: TGTGCCAGCAGCCTGGACAGGGGATCCTACGAGCAGTACTTC. Its translation: CASSLDRGSYEQYF. The rearrangement joins TRBV6-1 to TRBJ2-7; TRBD1 aligns across 9 bases. CDR1 and CDR2 (germline): MNHNS, SASEGT. The CDR3 covers 14 residues. Trimming at V came to 6 bases and at J to 1 base, leaving 4 bases not matched to a gene.

This CDR3 reads CASRKTGGNTEAFF. DNA for the CDR3: TGTGCCAGCAGAAAAACAGGGGGGAACACTGAAGCTTTCTTT. V is TRBV5-6 and J is TRBJ1-1; 8 bases fit TRBD1. The CDR3 is 14 amino acids. The junction had 4 bases not matched to a gene; V was cut back by 5 bases and J by 1 base. CDR1 is SGHDT, CDR2 YYEEEE, per germline.

The chain joins TRBV18 to TRBJ1-3, with 8 bases aligning to TRBD1. The germline V gene encodes CDR1 KGHSH and CDR2 LQKENI. Losses at the gene ends were 6 bases for V and 3 bases for J; bases not matched to a gene: 7. The CDR3 length is 15 residues. CDR3 region: CASSPDRGRGNTIYF. For the CDR3, the DNA is TGTGCCAGCTCCCCTGACAGGGGCCGTGGAAACACCATATATTTT.

This chain links TRBV28 with TRBJ2-1; 13 nucleotides match TRBD2. Germline V gene data show CDR1 as MDHEN and CDR2 as SYDVKM. The CDR3 runs to 19 residues. Trimming removed 5 bases from V and 6 bases from J; junction bases left unmatched: 16. The CDR3 region has the DNA TGTGCCAGCAGTCCAGATAACCTGCGGACTAGCGGGAGAGGCAATGAGCAGTTCTTC. It specifies CASSPDNLRTSGRGNEQFF.